The entry below gives a single T cell receptor (beta chain) sequence along with its context. Its antigen is currently unknown. These data originate in a study of cytomegalovirus exposure and HLA in healthy donors. 60 Vbeta and 13 Jbeta primers were used in PCR. The table came from immunoSEQ multiplex PCR; TCRdb's copy has only in-frame clones and leaves some out. This table holds under 150,000 clones, around 82% found once. The germline V gene has CDR1 SGHTA and CDR2 FQGNSA. V was clipped by 4 bases and J by 1 base; unmatched bases: 2. The CDR3 contains 14 residues. Overall study results and limits: Data from an earlier analysis indicated that most TCR beta V segments were productive either about 87% or about 30% of the time. The authors later found most CMV-associated TCR beta chains appeared HLA-restricted. Reported performance of the classifier showed diagnosis of cytomegalovirus status with high specificity and sensitivity. Specificity for CMV antigens was confirmed in vitro for a few of the CMV-associated chains.

This receptor was identified in a man aged 50-60 years in good health and CMV-seronegative. V gene TRBV7-2 combines with J gene TRBJ2-3, with 7 nucleotides matching TRBD2. Sequencing input: PBMCs. CDR3 nucleotides: TGTGCCAGCAGCTCACTAGCGCGCACAGATACGCAGTATTTT. Translated, it gives CASSSLARTDTQYF.